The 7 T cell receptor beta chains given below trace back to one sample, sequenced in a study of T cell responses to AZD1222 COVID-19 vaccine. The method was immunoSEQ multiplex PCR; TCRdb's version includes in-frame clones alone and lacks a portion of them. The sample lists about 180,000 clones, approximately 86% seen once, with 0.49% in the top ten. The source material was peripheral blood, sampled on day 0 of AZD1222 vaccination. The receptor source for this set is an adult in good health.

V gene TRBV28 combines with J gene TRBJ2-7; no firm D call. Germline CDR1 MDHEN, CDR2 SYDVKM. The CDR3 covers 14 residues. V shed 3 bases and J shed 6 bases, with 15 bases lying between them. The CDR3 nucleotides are TGTGCCAGCAGTTTTACGGCTCCCGTGGGCGAGCAGTACTTC. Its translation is CASSFTAPVGEQYF.

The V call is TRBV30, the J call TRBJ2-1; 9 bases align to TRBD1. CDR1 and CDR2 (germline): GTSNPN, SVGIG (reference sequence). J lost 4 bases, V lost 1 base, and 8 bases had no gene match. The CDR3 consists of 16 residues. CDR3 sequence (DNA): TGTGCCTGGAGTGCCCAAGGGACAGGGCCATACAATGAGCAGTTCTTC. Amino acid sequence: CAWSAQGTGPYNEQFF.

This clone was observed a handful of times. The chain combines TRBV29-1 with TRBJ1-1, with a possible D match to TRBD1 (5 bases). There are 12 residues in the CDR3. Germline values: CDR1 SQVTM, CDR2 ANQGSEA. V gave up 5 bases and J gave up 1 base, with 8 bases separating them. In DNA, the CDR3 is TGCAGCGTTTACAGGAAGAACACTGAAGCTTTCTTT. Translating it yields CSVYRKNTEAFF.

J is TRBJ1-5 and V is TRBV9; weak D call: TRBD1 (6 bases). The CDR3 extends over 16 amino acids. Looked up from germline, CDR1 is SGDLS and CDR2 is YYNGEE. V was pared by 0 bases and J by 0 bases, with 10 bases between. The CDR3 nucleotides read TGTGCCAGCAGCGTAGACGACAGGTCTAGCAATCAGCCCCAGCATTTT. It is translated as CASSVDDRSSNQPQHF.

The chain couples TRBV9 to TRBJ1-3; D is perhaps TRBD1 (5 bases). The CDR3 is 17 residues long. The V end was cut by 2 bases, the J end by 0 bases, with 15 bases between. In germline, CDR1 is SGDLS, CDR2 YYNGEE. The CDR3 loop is CASSVRGMGGSGNTIYF. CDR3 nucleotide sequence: TGTGCCAGCAGCGTTAGAGGTATGGGGGGCTCTGGAAACACCATATATTTT. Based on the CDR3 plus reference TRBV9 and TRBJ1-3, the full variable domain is DSGVTQTPKHLITATGQRVTLRCSPRSGDLSVYWYQQSLDQGLQFLIQYYNGEERAKGNILERFSAQQFPDLHSELNLSSLELGDSALYFCASSVRGMGGSGNTIYFGEGSWLTVV.

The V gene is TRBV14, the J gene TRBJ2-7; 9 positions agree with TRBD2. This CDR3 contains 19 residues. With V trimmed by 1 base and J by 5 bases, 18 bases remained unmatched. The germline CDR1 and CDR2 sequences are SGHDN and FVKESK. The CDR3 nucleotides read TGTGCCAGCAGCCAAGCACACGATGCTTTAGGGCTAGCGGGGAACGAGCAGTACTTC. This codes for CASSQAHDALGLAGNEQYF.

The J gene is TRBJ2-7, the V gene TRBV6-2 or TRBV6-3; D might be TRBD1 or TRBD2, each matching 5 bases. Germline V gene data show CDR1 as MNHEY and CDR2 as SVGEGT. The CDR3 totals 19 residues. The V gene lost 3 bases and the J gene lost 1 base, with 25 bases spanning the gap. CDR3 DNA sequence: TGTGCCAGCAGTTATAGTACAGCCACCGGGACCAAGTGGTCCTACGAGCAGTACTTC. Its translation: CASSYSTATGTKWSYEQYF.